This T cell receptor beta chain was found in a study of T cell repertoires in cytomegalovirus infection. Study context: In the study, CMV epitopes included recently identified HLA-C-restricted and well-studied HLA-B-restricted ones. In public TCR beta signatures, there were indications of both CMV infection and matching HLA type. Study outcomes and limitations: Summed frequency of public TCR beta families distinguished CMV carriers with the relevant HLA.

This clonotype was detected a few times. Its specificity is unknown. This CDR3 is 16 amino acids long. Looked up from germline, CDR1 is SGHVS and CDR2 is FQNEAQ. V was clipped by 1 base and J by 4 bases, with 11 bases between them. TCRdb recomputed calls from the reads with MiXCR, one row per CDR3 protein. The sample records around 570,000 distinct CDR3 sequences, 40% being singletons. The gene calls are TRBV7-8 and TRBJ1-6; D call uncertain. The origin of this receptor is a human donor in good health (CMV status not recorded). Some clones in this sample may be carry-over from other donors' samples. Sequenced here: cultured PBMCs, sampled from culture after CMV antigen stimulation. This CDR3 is CASSLVGQRYNSPLHF. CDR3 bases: TGTGCCAGCAGCTTAGTCGGGCAGCGTTATAATTCACCCCTCCACTTT.